This T cell receptor beta chain was retrieved from a study of cytomegalovirus exposure and HLA in healthy donors. With 60 Vbeta and 13 Jbeta primers, the PCR was carried out. The method was immunoSEQ multiplex PCR; TCRdb's version includes in-frame clones alone and lacks a portion of them. This table has 280,000 or so clones, 70% to 90% appearing once. General study findings and limits: Reports indicated that the classifier achieved high specificity and sensitivity in diagnosing cytomegalovirus status. Within the data, a cluster of highly shared sequence variants was likely a sequencing artifact. Cytomegalovirus-associated status was assigned to roughly 160 TCR beta chains.

The CDR3 spans 16 residues. Germline V lookup: CDR1 GTSNPN, CDR2 SVGIG (reference sequence). V gave up 2 bases and J gave up 0 bases, with 14 bases separating them. This clone was observed a single time. Its antigen is unidentified. The sample comprised PBMCs. This chain connects TRBV30 to TRBJ1-5; possible D gene TRBD1, 5 bases. This TCR came from a young woman in good health and CMV-seronegative. The CDR3 reads CAWSFGAGLSNQPQHF. For the CDR3, the DNA is TGTGCCTGGAGTTTTGGCGCGGGACTTAGCAATCAGCCCCAGCATTTT.